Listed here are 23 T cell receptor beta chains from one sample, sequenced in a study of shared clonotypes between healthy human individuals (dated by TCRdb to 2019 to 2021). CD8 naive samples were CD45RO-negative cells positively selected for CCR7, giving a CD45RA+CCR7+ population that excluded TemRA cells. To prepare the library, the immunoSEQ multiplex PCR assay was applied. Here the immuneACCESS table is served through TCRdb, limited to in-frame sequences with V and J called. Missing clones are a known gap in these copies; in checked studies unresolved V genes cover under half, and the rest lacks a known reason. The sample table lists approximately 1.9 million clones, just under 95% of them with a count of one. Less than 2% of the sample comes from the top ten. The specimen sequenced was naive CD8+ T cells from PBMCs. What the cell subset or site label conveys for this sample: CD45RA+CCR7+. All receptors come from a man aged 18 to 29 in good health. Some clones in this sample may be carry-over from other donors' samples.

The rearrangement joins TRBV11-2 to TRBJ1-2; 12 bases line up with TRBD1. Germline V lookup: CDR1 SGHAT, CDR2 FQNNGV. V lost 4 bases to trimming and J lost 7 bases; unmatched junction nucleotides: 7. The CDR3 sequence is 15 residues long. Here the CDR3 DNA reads TGTGCCAGCAGCTGGCCCGGGACAGGGGGCGCTGGCTACACCTTC. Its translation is CASSWPGTGGAGYTF. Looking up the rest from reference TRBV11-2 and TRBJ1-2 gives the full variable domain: EAGVAQSPRYKIIEKRQSVAFWCNPISGHATLYWYQQILGQGPKLLIQFQNNGVVDDSQLPKDRFSAERLKGVDSTLKIQPAKLEDSAVYLCASSWPGTGGAGYTFGSGTRLTVV.

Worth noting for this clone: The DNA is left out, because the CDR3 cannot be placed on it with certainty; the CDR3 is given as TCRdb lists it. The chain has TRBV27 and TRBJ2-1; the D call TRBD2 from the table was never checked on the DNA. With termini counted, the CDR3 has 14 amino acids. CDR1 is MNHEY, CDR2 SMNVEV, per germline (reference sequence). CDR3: CASSFGAGTYEQFF.

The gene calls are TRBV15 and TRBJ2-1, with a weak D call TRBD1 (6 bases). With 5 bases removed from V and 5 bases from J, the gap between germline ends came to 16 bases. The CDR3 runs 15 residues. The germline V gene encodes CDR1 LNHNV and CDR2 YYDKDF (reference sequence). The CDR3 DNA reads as TGTGCCACCAGCCACGACAGGCGATCCCACAATGAGCAGTTCTTC. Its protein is CATSHDRRSHNEQFF.

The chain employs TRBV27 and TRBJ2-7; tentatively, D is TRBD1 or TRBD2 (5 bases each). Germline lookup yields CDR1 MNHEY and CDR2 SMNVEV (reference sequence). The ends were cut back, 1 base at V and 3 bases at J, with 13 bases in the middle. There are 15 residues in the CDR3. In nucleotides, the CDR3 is TGTGCCAGCAGTTTATTGATGGGACGCGACTACGAGCAGTACTTC. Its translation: CASSLLMGRDYEQYF.

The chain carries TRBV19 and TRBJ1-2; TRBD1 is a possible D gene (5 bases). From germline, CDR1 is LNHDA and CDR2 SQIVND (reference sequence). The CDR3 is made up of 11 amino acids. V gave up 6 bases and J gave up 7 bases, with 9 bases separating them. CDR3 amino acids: CASRAGAGYTF. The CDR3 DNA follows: TGTGCCAGTAGAGCCGGGGCTGGCTACACCTTC. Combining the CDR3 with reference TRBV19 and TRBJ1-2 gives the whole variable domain DGGITQSPKYLFRKEGQNVTLSCEQNLNHDAMYWYRQDPGQGLRLIYYSQIVNDFQKGDIAEGYSVSREKKESFPLTVTSAQKNPTAFYLCASRAGAGYTFGSGTRLTVV.

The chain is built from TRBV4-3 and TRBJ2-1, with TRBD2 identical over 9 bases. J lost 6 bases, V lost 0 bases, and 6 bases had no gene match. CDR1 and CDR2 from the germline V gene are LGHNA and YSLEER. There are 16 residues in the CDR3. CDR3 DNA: TGCGCCAGCAGCCAAGATGGGGCGGGAGGGGGCAATGAGCAGTTCTTC. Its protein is CASSQDGAGGGNEQFF.

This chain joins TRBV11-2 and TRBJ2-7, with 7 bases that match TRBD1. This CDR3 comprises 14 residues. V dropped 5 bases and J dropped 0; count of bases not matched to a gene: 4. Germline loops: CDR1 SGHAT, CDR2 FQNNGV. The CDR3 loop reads CASSTDRASYEQYF. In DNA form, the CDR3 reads TGTGCCAGCAGCACCGACAGGGCCTCCTACGAGCAGTACTTC.

CDR3 DNA sequence: TGTGCCAGCAGTCCGCCGTGGGGAGAAGGTGAGCAGTTCTTC. Its protein is CASSPPWGEGEQFF. This chain connects TRBV28 to TRBJ2-1; a possible D gene is TRBD2 (5 bases). Germline V gene data show CDR1 as MDHEN and CDR2 as SYDVKM. The CDR3 totals 14 residues. V was cut by 5 bases and J by 9 bases, with 17 bases left in between.

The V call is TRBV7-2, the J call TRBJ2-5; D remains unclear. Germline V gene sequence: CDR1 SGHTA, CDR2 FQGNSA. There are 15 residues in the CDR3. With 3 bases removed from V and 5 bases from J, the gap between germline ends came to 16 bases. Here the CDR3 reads CASSFVPGSGETQYF. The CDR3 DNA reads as TGTGCCAGCAGCTTCGTCCCTGGATCCGGGGAGACCCAGTACTTC. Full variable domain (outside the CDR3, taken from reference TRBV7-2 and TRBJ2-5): GAGVSQSPSNKVTEKGKDVELRCDPISGHTALYWYRQSLGQGLEFLIYFQGNSAPDKSGLPSDRFSAERTGGSVSTLTIQRTQQEDSAVYLCASSFVPGSGETQYFGPGTRLLVL.

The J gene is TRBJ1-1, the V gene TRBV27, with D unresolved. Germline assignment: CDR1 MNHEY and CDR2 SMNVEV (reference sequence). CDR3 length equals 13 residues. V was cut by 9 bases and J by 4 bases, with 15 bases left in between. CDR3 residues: CARRARLPTEAFF. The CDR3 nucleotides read TGTGCCAGAAGGGCCAGGTTGCCCACTGAAGCTTTCTTT.

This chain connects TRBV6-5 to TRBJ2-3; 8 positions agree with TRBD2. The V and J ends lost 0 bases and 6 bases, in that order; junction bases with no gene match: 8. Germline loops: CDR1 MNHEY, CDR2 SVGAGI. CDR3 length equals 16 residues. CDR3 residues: CASSYSTGGPGDTQYF. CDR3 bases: TGTGCCAGCAGTTACTCGACGGGAGGGCCGGGTGATACGCAGTATTTT.

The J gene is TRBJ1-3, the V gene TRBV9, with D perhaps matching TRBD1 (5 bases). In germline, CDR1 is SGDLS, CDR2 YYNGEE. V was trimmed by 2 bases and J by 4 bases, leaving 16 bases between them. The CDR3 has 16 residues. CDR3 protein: CASSVGPLGQGNTIYF. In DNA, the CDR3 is TGTGCCAGCAGCGTGGGACCTCTTGGCCAAGGAAACACCATATATTTT.

CDR3 nucleotide sequence: TGTGCCAGTACTGTGCGGGGGACAGGGGTTTACGAGCAGTACTTC. Translating it yields CASTVRGTGVYEQYF. The V and J genes are TRBV19 and TRBJ2-7; TRBD1 aligns across 10 bases. Germline V gene data show CDR1 as LNHDA and CDR2 as SQIVND (reference sequence). The CDR3 is 15 amino acids. Germline trimming cut 7 bases from V and 4 bases from J; bases unmatched to any gene: 10.

CDR3 nucleotides: TGTGCCAGCAGCCGCCCGGGACATCGCTCTGGGGCCAACGTCCTGACTTTC. Translating gives CASSRPGHRSGANVLTF. The J gene is TRBJ2-6, the V gene TRBV14, with a tentative D call TRBD1 (6 bases). CDR1 SGHDN and CDR2 FVKESK come from the germline V gene. CDR3 length equals 17 residues. Trimming took off 4 bases at V and 0 bases at J, with 13 bases between the two ends.

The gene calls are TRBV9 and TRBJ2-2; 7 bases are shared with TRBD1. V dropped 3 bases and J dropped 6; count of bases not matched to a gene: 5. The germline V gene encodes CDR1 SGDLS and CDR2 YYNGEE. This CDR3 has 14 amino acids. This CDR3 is CASSAQGLAGELFF. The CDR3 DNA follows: TGTGCCAGCAGCGCACAGGGGTTAGCCGGGGAGCTGTTTTTT.

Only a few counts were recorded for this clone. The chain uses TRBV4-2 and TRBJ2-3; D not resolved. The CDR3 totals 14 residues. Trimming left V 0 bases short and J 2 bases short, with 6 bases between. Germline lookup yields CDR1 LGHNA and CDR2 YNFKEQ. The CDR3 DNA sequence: TGTGCCAGCAGCCAAGATCCAGCCACAGATACGCAGTATTTT. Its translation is CASSQDPATDTQYF.

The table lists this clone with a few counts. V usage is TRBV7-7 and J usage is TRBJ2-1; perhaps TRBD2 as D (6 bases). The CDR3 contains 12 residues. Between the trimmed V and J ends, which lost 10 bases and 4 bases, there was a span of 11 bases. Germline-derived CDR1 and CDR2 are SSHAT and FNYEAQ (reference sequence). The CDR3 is CATSGDYNEQFF. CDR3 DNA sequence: TGTGCCACTTCGGGGGATTACAATGAGCAGTTCTTC.

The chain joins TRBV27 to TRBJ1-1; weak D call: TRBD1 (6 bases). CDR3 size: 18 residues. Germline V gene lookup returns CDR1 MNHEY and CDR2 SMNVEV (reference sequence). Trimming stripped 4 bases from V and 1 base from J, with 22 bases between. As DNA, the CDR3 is TGTGCCAGCAGTTCGATTCGGGGGGCGCGGGATCCGAACACTGAAGCTTTCTTT. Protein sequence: CASSSIRGARDPNTEAFF.

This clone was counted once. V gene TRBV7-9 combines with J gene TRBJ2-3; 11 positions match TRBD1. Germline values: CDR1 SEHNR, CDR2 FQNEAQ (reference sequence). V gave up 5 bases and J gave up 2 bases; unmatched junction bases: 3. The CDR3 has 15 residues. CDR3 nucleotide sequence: TGTGCCAGCAGCACGGGACAGGGGGTCACAGATACGCAGTATTTT. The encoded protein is CASSTGQGVTDTQYF.

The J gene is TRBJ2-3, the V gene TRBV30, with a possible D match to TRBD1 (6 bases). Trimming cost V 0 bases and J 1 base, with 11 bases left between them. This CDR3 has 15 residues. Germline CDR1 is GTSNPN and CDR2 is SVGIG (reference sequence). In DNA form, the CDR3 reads TGTGCCTGGAGTGTACGGGCAGGGGGCACAGATACGCAGTATTTT. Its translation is CAWSVRAGGTDTQYF.

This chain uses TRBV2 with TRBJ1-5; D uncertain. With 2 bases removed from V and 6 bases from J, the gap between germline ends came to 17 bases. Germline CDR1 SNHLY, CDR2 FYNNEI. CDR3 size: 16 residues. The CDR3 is CASSELYGRTAQPQHF. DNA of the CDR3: TGTGCCAGCAGTGAACTCTATGGCAGGACGGCTCAGCCCCAGCATTTT.

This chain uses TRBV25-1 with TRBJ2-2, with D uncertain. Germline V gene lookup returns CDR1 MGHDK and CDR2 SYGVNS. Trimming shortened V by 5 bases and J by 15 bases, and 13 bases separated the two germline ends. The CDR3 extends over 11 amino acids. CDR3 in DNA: TGTGCCAGCAGTATCGGCGGCGTGATGTTTTTT. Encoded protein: CASSIGGVMFF.

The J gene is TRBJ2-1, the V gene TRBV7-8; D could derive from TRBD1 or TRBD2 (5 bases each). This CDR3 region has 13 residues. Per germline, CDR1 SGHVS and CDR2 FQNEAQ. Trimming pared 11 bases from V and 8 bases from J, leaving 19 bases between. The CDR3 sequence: CASGGQGRYEQFF. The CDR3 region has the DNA TGTGCCTCGGGCGGGCAGGGACGTTATGAGCAGTTCTTC.